These 7 T cell receptor beta chains share one sample of origin, sequenced in a study of CD8 T cells in ankylosing spondylitis. MiXCR, run by TCRdb on the 5' RACE reads, gives a single entry per CDR3 protein. The sample shows more than 600,000 distinct CDR3 sequences, roughly 20% of them seen only once. These TCRs' antigens remain unknown. Study conclusions and caveats: Seemingly distinctive of ankylosing spondylitis blood was a TCR beta motif formed by eight highly homologous variants.

Material: blood, either unsorted or a sorted T cell fraction (not recorded which). All receptors derive from a male donor with ankylosing spondylitis.

CDR3: CSARESVHEQYF. The CDR3 coding sequence is TGCAGTGCTAGAGAGTCGGTTCACGAGCAGTACTTC. This chain links TRBV20-1 with TRBJ2-7; D ambiguous. The germline CDR1 and CDR2 sequences are DFQATT and SNEGSKA (reference sequence). V was pared by 0 bases and J by 5 bases, with 8 bases between. The CDR3 is 12 amino acids.

This rearrangement joins TRBV4-3 to TRBJ2-1; 9 bases fit TRBD2. The J segment lost 2 bases and the V segment lost 0 bases, leaving 5 bases of the junction unmatched. CDR1 and CDR2 (germline): LGHNA, YSLEER. The CDR3 is made up of 17 amino acids. DNA of the CDR3: TGCGCCAGCAGCCAAGAAGCGGCTAGCGGGACCTACAATGAGCAGTTCTTC. It codes for CASSQEAASGTYNEQFF.

There are a few counts of this clonotype. The rearrangement joins TRBV4-1 to TRBJ2-7; D is uncertain. The germline V gene encodes CDR1 MGHRA and CDR2 YSYEKL. CDR3 length: 14 amino acids. V was pared by 0 bases and J by 1 base, with 7 bases between. CDR3 in DNA: TGCGCCAGCAGCCAAGAGTCCGGATCCTACGAGCAGTACTTC. Its translation: CASSQESGSYEQYF.

The chain links TRBV7-9 to TRBJ2-3, with a possible D match to TRBD1 (6 bases). Germline V CDR1 and CDR2: SEHNR, FQNEAQ (reference sequence). CDR3 length: 17 residues. V was pared by 5 bases and J by 6 bases, with 24 bases between. CDR3 region: CASSRGHLYPPLDTQYF. The CDR3 nucleotides are TGTGCCAGCAGCAGGGGACACCTCTATCCCCCTCTGGATACGCAGTATTTT.

This clonotype appeared a few times. This rearrangement joins TRBV12-3 or TRBV12-4 to TRBJ1-2; no reliable D call. Trimming shortened V by 7 bases and J by 4 bases, and 19 bases separated the two germline ends. CDR3 length: 15 residues. The CDR3 is CASTSGPGFSYGYTF. CDR3 nucleotide sequence: TGTGCCAGCACCTCTGGCCCCGGGTTCAGCTATGGCTACACCTTC.

This clonotype was recorded at least ten times. The chain employs TRBV6-6 and TRBJ2-7, with D tentatively TRBD2 (6 bases). V was shortened by 7 bases and J by 7 bases, with 14 bases between the two germline ends. CDR1 and CDR2 (germline): MNHNY, SVGAGI (reference sequence). The CDR3 length is 12 residues. DNA for the CDR3: TGTGCCAGCATTGGAGGGCAACGGGAGCAGTACTTC. Protein sequence: CASIGGQREQYF.

The chain joins TRBV5-6 to TRBJ2-7; D gene ambiguous. The germline gives CDR1 SGHDT, CDR2 YYEEEE. Trimming removed 4 bases at V and 4 bases at J, with 15 bases between. The CDR3 length is 14 residues. The CDR3 nucleotides are TGTGCCAGCAGCCCGTGGTACAGCTCTTACGAGCAGTACTTC. It codes for CASSPWYSSYEQYF.